This T cell receptor (beta chain) stems from a study of CD8 T cells in ankylosing spondylitis. This clonotype was seen repeatedly, ten times or more. TCRdb analysed the 5' RACE reads with MiXCR anew, one entry per CDR3 protein. The sample has 200,000 to 250,000 distinct CDR3 sequences; approximately 8% are singletons. CDR1 KGHDR and CDR2 SFDVKD come from the germline V gene. V was pared by 9 bases and J by 6 bases, with 14 bases between. The CDR3 runs to 13 residues. The TCR comes from a female donor with ankylosing spondylitis or in good health (not recorded which). The V call is TRBV24-1, the J call TRBJ2-1, with a tentative D call TRBD2 (5 bases). Sequenced material: blood, either unsorted or a sorted T cell fraction (not recorded which). The DNA of the CDR3 is TGTGCCACCGCCGGGCGAGGACTCAATGAGCAGTTCTTC. Translating it yields CATAGRGLNEQFF.